Following are 6 T cell receptor beta chains from one sample sequenced in a study of control samples from healthy donors and cancer patients. Produced via immunoSEQ multiplex PCR; TCRdb's table is partial and in-frame only. Found here are about 130,000 clones, about 95% of them singletons; the top ten hold approximately 15%. Sequenced input: PBMCs. Receptor source: a man in his sixties with colorectal cancer.

The chain links TRBV9 to TRBJ1-2; 7 bases are shared with TRBD1. The CDR3 extends over 14 amino acids. V trimming: 0 bases; J trimming: 8 bases; junction bases outside the gene matches: 7. Germline V CDR1 and CDR2: SGDLS, YYNGEE. In nucleotides, the CDR3 is TGTGCCAGCAGCGTAGAGACAGGGACGACCGGCTACACCTTC. Protein product: CASSVETGTTGYTF.

CDR3 loop: CASSISSAGRSTDTQYF. CDR3 nucleotide sequence: TGTGCCAGTAGTATCAGCTCGGCGGGCAGGTCCACAGATACGCAGTATTTT. This chain connects TRBV19 to TRBJ2-3, with D perhaps matching TRBD2 (5 bases). Germline CDR1 is LNHDA and CDR2 is SQIVND (reference sequence). Deletions cut 3 bases from V and 2 bases from J, with 18 bases between. The CDR3 runs to 17 residues.

V and J are TRBV11-2 and TRBJ2-7; D perhaps matches TRBD2 (5 bases). Germline V lookup: CDR1 SGHAT, CDR2 FQNNGV. V lost 2 bases and J lost 2, with 16 bases in between. The CDR3 extends over 16 amino acids. CDR3 nucleotides: TGTGCCAGCAGCTTATTTCCCGAGGGTGGAACCTACGAGCAGTACTTC. Translation gives CASSLFPEGGTYEQYF. The full variable domain, its missing parts supplied by reference TRBV11-2 and TRBJ2-7, is EAGVAQSPRYKIIEKRQSVAFWCNPISGHATLYWYQQILGQGPKLLIQFQNNGVVDDSQLPKDRFSAERLKGVDSTLKIQPAKLEDSAVYLCASSLFPEGGTYEQYFGPGTRLTVT.

The genes are TRBV6-5 and TRBJ2-6; no firm D call. CDR1 and CDR2 from the germline V gene are MNHEY and SVGAGI. This CDR3 has 14 amino acids. V lost 7 bases and J 0 bases, leaving 7 bases between the germline ends. The CDR3 DNA follows: TGTGCCAGCAAGGGCTTCTCTGGGGCCAACGTCCTGACTTTC. This sequence encodes CASKGFSGANVLTF.

The chain is built from TRBV6-5 and TRBJ1-2; D may be TRBD1 (6 bases). Deletions cut 7 bases from V and 4 bases from J, with 13 bases between. This CDR3 spans 13 amino acids. Germline-derived CDR1 and CDR2 are MNHEY and SVGAGI. In DNA form, the CDR3 reads TGTGCCAGCAAGATACAGGGTACCTATGGCTACACCTTC. This gives the protein CASKIQGTYGYTF.

There are a few counts of this clone. The chain employs TRBV19 and TRBJ2-3; D uncertain. The CDR3 totals 14 residues. CDR1 and CDR2 (germline): LNHDA, SQIVND (reference sequence). V gave up 5 bases and J gave up 2 bases, with 11 bases separating them. CDR3 nucleotide sequence: TGTGCCAGTAGTCGGCTAGAAACCACAGATACGCAGTATTTT. Translated, it gives CASSRLETTDTQYF. The full variable domain, in which reference TRBV19 and TRBJ2-3 provide the parts outside the CDR3, is DGGITQSPKYLFRKEGQNVTLSCEQNLNHDAMYWYRQDPGQGLRLIYYSQIVNDFQKGDIAEGYSVSREKKESFPLTVTSAQKNPTAFYLCASSRLETTDTQYFGPGTRLTVL.